This T cell receptor (beta chain) derives from a study of cytomegalovirus exposure and HLA in healthy donors. About the research overall: An early release of data contained around 80 million unique TCRs, which came from HLA-typed donors.

Points from the study as a whole: For cytomegalovirus status, the classifier reportedly gave diagnoses with high specificity and sensitivity. Later on, an analysis found that several of the most significant clusters appeared to be linked to common viral pathogens, which included parvovirus B19. Cytomegalovirus association was assigned to around 150 TCR beta chains.

The CDR3 is made up of 15 amino acids. Germline V CDR1 and CDR2: SGHTA, FQGNSA. To note about this clone: Its specificity is unknown.

PCR used 60 Vbeta primers and 13 Jbeta primers. TCRdb's table, derived via immunoSEQ multiplex PCR, lists solely in-frame clones and lacks some. The sample has 130,000 or so clones; about 8.6% are singletons. The material sequenced was PBMCs. The chain employs TRBV7-2 and TRBJ2-5, with TRBD2 identical over 10 bases. Matching the DNA end better, TRBJ2-7 makes the J call doubtful. The sequence came from a woman aged 40-49 years in good health and CMV-seropositive. The CDR3 region is CASSLEASGGYEQYF. Here the CDR3 DNA reads TGTGCCAGCAGCTTAGAGGCTAGCGGGGGTTACGAGCAGTACTTC.